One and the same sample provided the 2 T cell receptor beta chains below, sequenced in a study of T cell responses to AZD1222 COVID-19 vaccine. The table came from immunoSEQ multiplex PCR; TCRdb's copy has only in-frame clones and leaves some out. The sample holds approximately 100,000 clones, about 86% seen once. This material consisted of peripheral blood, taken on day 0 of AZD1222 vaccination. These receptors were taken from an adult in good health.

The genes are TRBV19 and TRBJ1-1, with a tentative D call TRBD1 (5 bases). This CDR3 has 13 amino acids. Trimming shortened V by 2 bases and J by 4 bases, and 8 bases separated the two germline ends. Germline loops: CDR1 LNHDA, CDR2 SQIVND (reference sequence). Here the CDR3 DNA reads TGTGCCAGTAGTATACAGGGTACCACTGAAGCTTTCTTT. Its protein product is CASSIQGTTEAFF.

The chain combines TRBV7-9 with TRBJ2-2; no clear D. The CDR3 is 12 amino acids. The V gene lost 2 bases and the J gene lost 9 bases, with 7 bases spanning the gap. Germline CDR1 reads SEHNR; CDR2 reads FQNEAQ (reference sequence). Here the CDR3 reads CASSLSHRELFF. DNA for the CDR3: TGTGCCAGCAGCTTATCCCACCGGGAGCTGTTTTTT.